The present TCR beta chain was sequenced within a study of blood T cell repertoires in COVID-19 (dated by TCRdb to the early 2020s). The study in broad terms: The collaborator samples originated in the United States, Italy and Spain and spanned the acute and convalescent phases of COVID-19. Where available, HLA class I and class II types were obtained from metadata supplied by the sample provider rather than from assay-based typing. The repertoires were released in a freely available public database meant as a resource for research on the immune response to SARS-CoV-2. Samples came from the ongoing ImmuneRACE study (first 160 participants) plus 1,254 subjects from 6 global collaborators. The material from the prospective study consisted of cDNA or gDNA derived from T cells, B-cell-depleted T cells, or PBMCs. A de-identified subject ID, COVID-19 status, age in years and sex were almost always included in the sample metadata. The dataset comprised deeply sampled blood TCRbeta repertoires from subjects exposed to, actively infected with, or recovered from COVID-19.

V is cut back by 5 bases and J by 5 bases, with 11 bases in the junction unmatched. CDR1 and CDR2 are drawn from the germline V gene (reference sequence): WNHNN, SYGVQD. The CDR3, from cysteine to phenylalanine, totals 16 residues. The read is trimmed to its CDR3 DNA, 48 bases read in frame from base 1. In Seattle, one collaborating source enrolled patients while the infection was active and tracked those patients longitudinally over the course of disease. Whole blood was collected in K2EDTA tubes by collaborating institutions according to the institutions' own protocols. Collaborator samples were shipped for TCRbeta analysis as frozen whole blood, isolated PBMCs, or DNA extracted from either sample type. TCRbeta CDR3 regions were amplified from genomic DNA by means of the immunoSEQ Assay, a bias-controlled multiplex PCR. Per the original workflow: The number of nucleated cells in each sample was estimated by amplification of reference gene primers within the assay. To quantify the absolute abundance of each unique TCRbeta CDR3 rearrangement, sequence reads were collapsed and filtered. For each sample, productive Simpson clonality was calculated by taking the square root of Simpson's diversity index across productive rearrangements. TCRdb carries this immuneACCESS record with in-frame sequences only. Its versions omit some clonotypes, under half of them owing to an unresolved V gene in the studies checked, with the rest unexplained. V and J calls and clone size are as listed in that table; D and trimming were resolved from the DNA. The sample yields over 450,000 clones; 89% were counted once. The ten largest clones represent approximately 0.9% of the sample.

Results the study describes overall, beyond this receptor: The amount of clinical and demographic metadata varied by source and participant and was provided uncurated.

This clone was counted once. Its antigen remains undetermined. No per-base quality is available; no much larger clone lies one base away. The chain uses TRBV10-1 and TRBJ2-3; TRBD1 agrees with 9 junctional bases. The TCR comes from a man aged 18-30 years with COVID-19, enrolled during active disease. Sequenced: peripheral blood. The CDR3 sequence is CASSQGPGQGEDTQYF. The nucleotide sequence is given as TGCGCCAGCAGTCAGGGACCGGGACAGGGAGAAGATACGCAGTATTTT.